A single sample is the source of the 4 T cell receptor beta chains below, sequenced in a study of OX40 agonist ivuxolimab in advanced cancers. TCRdb's copy holds only in-frame clones and misses some; the assay was immunoSEQ multiplex PCR. The sample lists 45,000 or so clones, roughly 80% occurring once. The source was CD4+ or CD8+ T cells sorted from blood, collected in a trial of the OX40 agonist ivuxolimab. The receptors derive from an adult with an advanced solid tumor such as melanoma, head and neck, liver or kidney cancer.

The rearrangement uses TRBV29-1 and TRBJ2-2, with a tentative D call TRBD2 (5 bases). V was cut by 1 base and J by 5 bases, with 14 bases left in between. Germline V gives CDR1 SQVTM, CDR2 ANQGSEA. This CDR3 is 15 amino acids long. In DNA, the CDR3 is TGCAGCGTTGAAGGGGCCGGCCGAGGGACCGGGGAGCTGTTTTTT. It yields the protein CSVEGAGRGTGELFF.

The rearrangement links TRBV19 to TRBJ2-3; D is perhaps TRBD2 (5 bases). V lost 3 bases and J lost 5, with 9 bases in between. The CDR3 is 13 amino acids. Germline CDR1 LNHDA, CDR2 SQIVND (reference sequence). CDR3 sequence (DNA): TGTGCCAGTAGTATCGGGGTTGGAGATACGCAGTATTTT. This codes for CASSIGVGDTQYF.

This clone was seen only a few times. This chain connects TRBV10-3 to TRBJ1-4; D might be TRBD1 (6 bases). Trimming pared 3 bases from V and 7 bases from J, leaving 15 bases between. CDR1 and CDR2 from the germline V gene are ENHRY and SYGVKD. The CDR3 contains 15 residues. This CDR3 is CAISESGAQGEKLFF. In nucleotides, the CDR3 is TGTGCCATCAGTGAATCGGGGGCACAAGGTGAAAAACTGTTTTTT.

The chain carries TRBV6-6 and TRBJ2-5, with TRBD1 matching 7 bases. V lost 6 bases, J lost 0 bases, and 1 base stayed unmatched. This CDR3 region has 13 residues. The germline CDR1 and CDR2 sequences are MNHNY and SVGAGI (reference sequence). The CDR3 protein is CASSGTDQETQYF. For the CDR3, the DNA is TGTGCCAGCAGCGGGACAGACCAAGAGACCCAGTACTTC.